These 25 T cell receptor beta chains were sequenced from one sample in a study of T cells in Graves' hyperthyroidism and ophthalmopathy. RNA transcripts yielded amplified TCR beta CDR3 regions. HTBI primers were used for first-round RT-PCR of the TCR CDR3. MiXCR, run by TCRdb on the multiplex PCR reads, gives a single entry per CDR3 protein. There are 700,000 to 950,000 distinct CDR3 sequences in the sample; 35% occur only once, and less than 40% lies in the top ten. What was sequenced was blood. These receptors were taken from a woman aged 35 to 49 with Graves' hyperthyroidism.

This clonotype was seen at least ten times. The CDR3 spells CSVELDGSSYEQYF. The CDR3 bases are TGCAGCGTTGAATTGGACGGCAGCTCCTACGAGCAGTACTTC. The chain couples TRBV29-1 to TRBJ2-7; no clear D gene. The CDR3 sequence is 14 residues long. Germline CDR1 is SQVTM and CDR2 is ANQGSEA. The germline V and J ends were trimmed by 2 bases and 0 bases, with 11 bases remaining between them.

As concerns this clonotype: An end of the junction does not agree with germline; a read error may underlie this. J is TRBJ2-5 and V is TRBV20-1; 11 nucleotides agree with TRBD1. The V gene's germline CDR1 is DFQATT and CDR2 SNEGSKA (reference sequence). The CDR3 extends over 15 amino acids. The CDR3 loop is CSAGDGQGAGETQYF. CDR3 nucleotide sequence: TGCAGTGCTGGAGATGGACAGGGGGCAGGAGAGACCCAGTACTTC.

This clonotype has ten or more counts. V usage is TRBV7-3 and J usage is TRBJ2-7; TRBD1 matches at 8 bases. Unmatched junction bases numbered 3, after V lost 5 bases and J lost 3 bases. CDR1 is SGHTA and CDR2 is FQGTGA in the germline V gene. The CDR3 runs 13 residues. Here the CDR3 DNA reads TGTGCCAGCAGCGGAGGACAGGGCTACGAGCAGTACTTC. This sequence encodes CASSGGQGYEQYF.

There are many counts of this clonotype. The CDR3 sequence: CSAPQGNTEAFF. In nucleotides, the CDR3 is TGCAGTGCCCCACAGGGGAACACTGAAGCTTTCTTT. The chain uses TRBV20-1 and TRBJ1-1; weak D call: TRBD1 (6 bases). CDR1 is DFQATT and CDR2 is SNEGSKA in the germline V gene (reference sequence). This CDR3 is built from 12 residues. V lost 6 bases and J lost 1, with 9 bases in between.

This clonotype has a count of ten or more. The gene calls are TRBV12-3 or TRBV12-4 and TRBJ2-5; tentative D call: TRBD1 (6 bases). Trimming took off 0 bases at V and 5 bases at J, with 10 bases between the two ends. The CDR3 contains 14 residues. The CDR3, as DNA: TGTGCCAGCAGTTTAGCCCAAACAGGGGAGACCCAGTACTTC. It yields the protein CASSLAQTGETQYF.

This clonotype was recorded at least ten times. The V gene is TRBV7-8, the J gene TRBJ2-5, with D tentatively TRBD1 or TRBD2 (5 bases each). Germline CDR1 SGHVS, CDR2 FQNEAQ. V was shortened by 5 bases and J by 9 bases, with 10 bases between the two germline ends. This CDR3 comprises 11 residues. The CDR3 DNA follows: TGTGCCAGCAGCCCCATGGGGGCCCAGTACTTC. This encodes CASSPMGAQYF.

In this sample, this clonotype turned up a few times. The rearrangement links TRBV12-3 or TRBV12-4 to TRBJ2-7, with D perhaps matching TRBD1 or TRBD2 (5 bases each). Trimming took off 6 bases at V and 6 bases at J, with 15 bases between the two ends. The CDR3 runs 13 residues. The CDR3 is CASSRGVGLEQYF. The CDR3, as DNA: TGTGCCAGCAGCCGAGGGGTCGGTCTCGAGCAGTACTTC.

CDR3 sequence (DNA): TGTGCCAGCAGCCTAGGGGGCGCGGTCACTGAAGCTTTCTTT. Amino acids: CASSLGGAVTEAFF. The gene calls are TRBV9 and TRBJ1-1; the match to TRBD1 covers 7 bases. V was pared by 4 bases and J by 4 bases, with 7 bases of the junction left unmatched. Per germline, CDR1 SGDLS and CDR2 YYNGEE. CDR3 length equals 14 residues.

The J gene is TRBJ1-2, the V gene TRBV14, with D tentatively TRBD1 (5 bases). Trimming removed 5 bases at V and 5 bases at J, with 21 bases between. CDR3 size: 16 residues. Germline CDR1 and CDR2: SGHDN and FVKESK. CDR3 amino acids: CASSEIQVKVPYGYTF. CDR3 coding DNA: TGTGCCAGCAGCGAAATACAGGTCAAGGTCCCGTATGGCTACACCTTC.

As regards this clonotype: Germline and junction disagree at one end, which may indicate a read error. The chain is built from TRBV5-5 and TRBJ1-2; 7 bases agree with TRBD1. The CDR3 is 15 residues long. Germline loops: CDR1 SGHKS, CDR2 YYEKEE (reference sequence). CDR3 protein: CASSQGVRGREGYTF. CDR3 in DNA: TGCGCCAGCAGCCAAGGTGTAAGGGGGCGTGAGGGCTACACCTTC.

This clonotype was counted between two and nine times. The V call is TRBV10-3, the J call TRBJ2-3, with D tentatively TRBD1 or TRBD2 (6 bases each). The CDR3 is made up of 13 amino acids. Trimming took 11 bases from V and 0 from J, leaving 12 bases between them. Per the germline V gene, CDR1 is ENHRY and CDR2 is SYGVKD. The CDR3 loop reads CALRGGSTDTQYF. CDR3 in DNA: TGTGCCCTCCGAGGGGGGAGCACAGATACGCAGTATTTT.

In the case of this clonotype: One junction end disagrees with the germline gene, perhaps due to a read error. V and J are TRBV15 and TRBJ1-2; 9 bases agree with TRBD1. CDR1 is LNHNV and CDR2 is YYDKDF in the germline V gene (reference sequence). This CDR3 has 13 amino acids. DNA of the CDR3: TGTGCCCCCAGACAGGGGGAAAACTATGGCTACACCTTC. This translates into CAPRQGENYGYTF. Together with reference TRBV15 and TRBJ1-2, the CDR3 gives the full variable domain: DAMVIQNPRYQVTQFGKPVTLSCSQTLNHNVMYWYQQKSSQAPKLLFHYYDKDFNNEADTPDNFQSRRPNTSFCFLDIRSPGLGDTAMYLCAPRQGENYGYTFGSGTRLTVV.

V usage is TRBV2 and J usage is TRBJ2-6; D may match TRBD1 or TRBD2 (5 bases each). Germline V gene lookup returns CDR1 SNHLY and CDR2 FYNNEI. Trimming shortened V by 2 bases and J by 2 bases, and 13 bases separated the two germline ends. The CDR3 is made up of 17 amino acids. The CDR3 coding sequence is TGTGCCAGCAGTGAATCGGAGAGGGACCCTGGGGCCAACGTCCTGACTTTC. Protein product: CASSESERDPGANVLTF.

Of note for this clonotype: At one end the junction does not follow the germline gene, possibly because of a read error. CDR3 sequence reads: CASSQTETQHF. In nucleotides, the CDR3 is TGTGCCAGCAGCCAAACGGAGACCCAGCACTTC. The chain uses TRBV7-2 and TRBJ2-5; the D is unclear. Germline assignment: CDR1 SGHTA and CDR2 FQGNSA. The CDR3 loop spans 11 amino acids.

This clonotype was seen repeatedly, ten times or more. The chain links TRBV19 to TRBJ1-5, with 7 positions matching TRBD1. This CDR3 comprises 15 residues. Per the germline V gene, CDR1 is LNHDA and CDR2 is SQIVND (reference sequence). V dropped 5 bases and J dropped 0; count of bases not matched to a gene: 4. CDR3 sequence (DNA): TGTGCCAGTAGTCGACAGGGCTTTAGCAATCAGCCCCAGCATTTT. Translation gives CASSRQGFSNQPQHF.

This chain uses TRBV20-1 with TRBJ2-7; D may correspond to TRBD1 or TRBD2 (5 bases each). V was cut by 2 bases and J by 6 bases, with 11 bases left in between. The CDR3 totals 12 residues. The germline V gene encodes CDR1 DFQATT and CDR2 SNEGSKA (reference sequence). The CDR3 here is CSARSSGGEQYF. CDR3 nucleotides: TGCAGTGCTAGAAGCAGTGGGGGCGAGCAGTACTTC.

The CDR3 region is CASSPGLAQTQYF. CDR3 DNA sequence: TGTGCCAGCAGTCCGGGACTAGCGCAGACCCAGTACTTC. The chain carries TRBV7-2 and TRBJ2-5; the match to TRBD2 covers 10 bases. CDR1 is SGHTA and CDR2 is FQGNSA in the germline V gene. This CDR3 spans 13 amino acids. V trimming: 6 bases; J trimming: 6 bases; junction bases outside the gene matches: 4.

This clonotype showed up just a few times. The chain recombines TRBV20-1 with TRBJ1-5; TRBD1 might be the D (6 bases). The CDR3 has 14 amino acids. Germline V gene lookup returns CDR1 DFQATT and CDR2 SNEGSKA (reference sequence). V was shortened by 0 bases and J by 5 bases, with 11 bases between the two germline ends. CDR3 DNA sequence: TGCAGTGCTAGAGATCCCAGGGGAGATCAGCCCCAGCATTTT. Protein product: CSARDPRGDQPQHF.

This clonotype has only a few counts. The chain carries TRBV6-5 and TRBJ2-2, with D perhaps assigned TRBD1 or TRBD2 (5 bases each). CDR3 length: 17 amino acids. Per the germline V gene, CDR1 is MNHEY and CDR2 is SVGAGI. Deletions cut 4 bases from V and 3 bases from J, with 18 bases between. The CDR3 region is CASSWDGQPRHTGELFF. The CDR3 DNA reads TGTGCCAGCAGTTGGGACGGCCAACCGAGGCACACCGGGGAGCTGTTTTTT.

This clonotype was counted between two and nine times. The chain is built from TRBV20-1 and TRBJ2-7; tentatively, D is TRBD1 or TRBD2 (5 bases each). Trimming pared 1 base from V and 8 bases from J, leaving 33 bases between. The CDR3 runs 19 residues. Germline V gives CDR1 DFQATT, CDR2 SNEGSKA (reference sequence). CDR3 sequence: CSARVSYGTVGTWDEQQYF. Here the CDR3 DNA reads TGCAGTGCTAGAGTTTCGTATGGTACAGTTGGAACCTGGGACGAGCAGCAGTACTTC.

The CDR3 region has the DNA TGTGCCAGTAGTATCCTCGGCAGGGAAGGAAACACCATATATTTT. Translated: CASSILGREGNTIYF. The chain is built from TRBV19 and TRBJ1-3, with D perhaps matching TRBD1 (5 bases). Germline lookup yields CDR1 LNHDA and CDR2 SQIVND (reference sequence). The CDR3 length is 15 residues. Trimming left V 3 bases short and J 4 bases short, with 13 bases between.

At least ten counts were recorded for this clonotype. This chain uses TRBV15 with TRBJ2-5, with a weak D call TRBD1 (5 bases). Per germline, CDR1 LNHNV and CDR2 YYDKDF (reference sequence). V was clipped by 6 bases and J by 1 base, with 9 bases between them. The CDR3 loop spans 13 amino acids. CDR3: CATRGVFQETQYF. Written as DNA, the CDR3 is TGTGCCACCAGAGGGGTTTTCCAAGAGACCCAGTACTTC.

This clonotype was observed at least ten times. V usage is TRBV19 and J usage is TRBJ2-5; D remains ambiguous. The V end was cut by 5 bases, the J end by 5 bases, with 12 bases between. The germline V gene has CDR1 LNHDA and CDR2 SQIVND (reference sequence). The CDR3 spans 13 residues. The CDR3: CASSRSLRETQYF. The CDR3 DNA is TGTGCCAGTAGTCGGTCATTACGGGAGACCCAGTACTTC.

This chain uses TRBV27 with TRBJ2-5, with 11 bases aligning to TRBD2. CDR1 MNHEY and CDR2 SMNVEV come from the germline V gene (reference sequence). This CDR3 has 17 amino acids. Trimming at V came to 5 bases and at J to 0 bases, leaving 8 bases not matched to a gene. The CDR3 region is CASSPRLAGMYQETQYF. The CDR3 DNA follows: TGTGCCAGCAGTCCACGACTAGCGGGGATGTACCAAGAGACCCAGTACTTC.

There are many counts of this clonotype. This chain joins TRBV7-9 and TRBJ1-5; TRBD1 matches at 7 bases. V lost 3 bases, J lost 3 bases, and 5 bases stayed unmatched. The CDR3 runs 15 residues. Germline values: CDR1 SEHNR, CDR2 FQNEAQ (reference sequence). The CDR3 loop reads CASSFYTGDNQPQHF. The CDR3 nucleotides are TGTGCCAGCAGCTTTTATACAGGGGACAATCAGCCCCAGCATTTT.